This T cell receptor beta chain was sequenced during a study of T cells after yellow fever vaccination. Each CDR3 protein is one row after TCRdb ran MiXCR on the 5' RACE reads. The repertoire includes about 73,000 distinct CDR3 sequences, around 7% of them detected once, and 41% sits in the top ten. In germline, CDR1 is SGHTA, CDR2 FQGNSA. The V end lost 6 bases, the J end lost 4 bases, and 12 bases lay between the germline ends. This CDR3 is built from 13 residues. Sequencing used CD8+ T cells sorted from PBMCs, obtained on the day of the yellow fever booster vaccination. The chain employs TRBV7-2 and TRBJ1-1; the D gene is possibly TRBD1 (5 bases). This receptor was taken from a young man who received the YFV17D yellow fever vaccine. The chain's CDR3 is CASRTQGATEAFF. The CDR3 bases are TGTGCCAGCAGAACCCAGGGAGCCACTGAAGCTTTCTTT.